This TCR beta chain is from a study of T-cell reconstitution after alpha-beta-depleted transplantation in children. V shed 1 base and J 2 bases; nucleotides not matched to a gene: 4. Germline lookup yields CDR1 GTSNPN and CDR2 SVGIG (reference sequence). The CDR3 totals 15 residues. Construction of the TCRbeta library involved unique molecular identifiers. TCRdb reprocessed the PCR reads with MiXCR, giving one entry per CDR3 protein. The sample gives 400,000 to 500,000 distinct CDR3 sequences, 11% of which show up once; about 5% is in the top ten. This clonotype was detected a few times. The starting material was PBMCs from the stem cell graft donor, obtained from the stem cell graft. This TCR derives from a human donor who donated a stem cell graft to a child with acute myeloid leukemia. The rearrangement links TRBV30 to TRBJ2-1, with 8 bases that match TRBD2. Here the CDR3 reads CAWSGGREAYNEQFF. The DNA of the CDR3 is TGTGCCTGGAGTGGGGGGCGGGAGGCCTACAATGAGCAGTTCTTC.